The entry below gives a single TCR beta chain sequence along with its context. As yet, its antigen is unknown. A much larger clone lies a single base off, so this may be a read error. The sample comes from a study of molecular identifiers for immune sequencing clone quantification. Study conclusions and caveats: Sharing of a barcode by identical TCR molecules could cause highly expanded clone sizes to be underestimated.

Sorted inputs of roughly 18,000 to 1,100,000 cells, with 10%, 30% or 50% RNA, yielded naive CD8 libraries. MiXCR, run by TCRdb on the PCR reads, gives a single entry per CDR3 protein. The table shows fewer than 70,000 distinct CDR3 sequences, with 15% to 20% occurring only once. Germline lookup yields CDR1 SGHRS and CDR2 YFSETQ. The CDR3 extends over 16 amino acids. The J gene is TRBJ1-4, the V gene TRBV5-1; D possibly corresponds to TRBD1 (6 bases). This TCR was recovered from a human donor in good health. Some libraries in this study had Jurkat cell RNA spiked in. Sequencing input: naive CD8+ T cells from blood, with Jurkat cell RNA spiked in. Subset in this sample: FACS-sorted CD8+CD4-CCR7+CD45RA+ naive T cells. Here the CDR3 DNA reads TGCGCCAGCAGCTTTAGTTCCGGGGGGCAAGGGGAAAAACTGTCTTTT. Amino acid sequence: CASSFSSGGQGEKLSF.